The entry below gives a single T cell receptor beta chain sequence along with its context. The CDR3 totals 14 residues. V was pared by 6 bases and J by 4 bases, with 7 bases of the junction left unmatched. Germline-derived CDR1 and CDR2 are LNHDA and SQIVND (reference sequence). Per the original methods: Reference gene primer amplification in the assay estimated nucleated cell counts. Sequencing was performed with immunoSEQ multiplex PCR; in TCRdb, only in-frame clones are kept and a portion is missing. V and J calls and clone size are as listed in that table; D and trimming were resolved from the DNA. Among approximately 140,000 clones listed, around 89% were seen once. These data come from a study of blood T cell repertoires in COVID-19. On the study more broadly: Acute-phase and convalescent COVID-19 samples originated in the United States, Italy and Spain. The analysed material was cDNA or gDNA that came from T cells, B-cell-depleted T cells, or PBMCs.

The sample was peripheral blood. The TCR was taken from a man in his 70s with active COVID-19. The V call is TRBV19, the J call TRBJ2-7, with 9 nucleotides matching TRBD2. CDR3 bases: TGTGCCAGTAGCCTTAGCGGGAGCAAGTACGAGCAGTACTTC. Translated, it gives CASSLSGSKYEQYF. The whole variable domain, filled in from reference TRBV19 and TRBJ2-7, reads DGGITQSPKYLFRKEGQNVTLSCEQNLNHDAMYWYRQDPGQGLRLIYYSQIVNDFQKGDIAEGYSVSREKKESFPLTVTSAQKNPTAFYLCASSLSGSKYEQYFGPGTRLTVT.